Below, one TCR beta chain is given with its context. The data derive from a study of T cell changes during pregnancy in multiple sclerosis. Repertoires were generated with immunoSEQ multiplex PCR, while TCRdb's copy carries only in-frame clones and drops some. This table has over 70,000 clones, roughly 92% appearing once. This receptor was identified in a female donor in good health, enrolled as a control in a pregnancy study. The sequenced sample was peripheral blood, obtained in the first trimester of pregnancy.

The CDR3 region has the DNA TGTGCCAGCAGCTCTGCAGAGTTACTAGCGGGAGTCTACGAGCAGTACTTC. This gives the protein CASSSAELLAGVYEQYF. The chain recombines TRBV9 with TRBJ2-7, with TRBD2 matching 11 bases. V was clipped by 4 bases and J by 3 bases; unmatched bases: 12. CDR1 and CDR2 (germline): SGDLS, YYNGEE. The CDR3 totals 17 residues.